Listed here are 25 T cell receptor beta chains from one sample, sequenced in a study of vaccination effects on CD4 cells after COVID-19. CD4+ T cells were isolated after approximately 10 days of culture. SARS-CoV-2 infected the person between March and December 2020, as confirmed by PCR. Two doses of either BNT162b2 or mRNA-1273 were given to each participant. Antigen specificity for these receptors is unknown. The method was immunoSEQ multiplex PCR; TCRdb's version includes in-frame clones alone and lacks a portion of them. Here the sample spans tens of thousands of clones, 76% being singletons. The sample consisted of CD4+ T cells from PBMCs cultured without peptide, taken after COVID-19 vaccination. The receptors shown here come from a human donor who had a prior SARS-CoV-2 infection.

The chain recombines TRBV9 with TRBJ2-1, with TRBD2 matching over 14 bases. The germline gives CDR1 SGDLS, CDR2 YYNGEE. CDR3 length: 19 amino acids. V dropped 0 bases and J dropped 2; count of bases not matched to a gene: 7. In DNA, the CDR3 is TGTGCCAGCAGCGTAGCAACCGGGACTAGCGGGGGAGCCTACAATGAGCAGTTCTTC. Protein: CASSVATGTSGGAYNEQFF.

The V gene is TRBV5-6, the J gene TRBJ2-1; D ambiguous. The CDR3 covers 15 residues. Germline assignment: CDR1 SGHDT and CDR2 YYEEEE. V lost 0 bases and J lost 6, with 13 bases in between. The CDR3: CASSLAPLSGNEQFF. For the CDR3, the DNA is TGTGCCAGCAGCTTGGCCCCACTTAGTGGCAATGAGCAGTTCTTC.

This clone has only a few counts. The CDR3 reads CASSRDSLPNYGYTF. The DNA for the CDR3 is TGTGCCAGTAGCCGGGACAGCCTACCTAACTATGGCTACACCTTC. The rearrangement uses TRBV19 and TRBJ1-2, with 7 bases lining up with TRBD1. V shed 6 bases and J 0 bases; nucleotides not matched to a gene: 7. The CDR3 totals 15 residues. Germline V gives CDR1 LNHDA, CDR2 SQIVND (reference sequence).

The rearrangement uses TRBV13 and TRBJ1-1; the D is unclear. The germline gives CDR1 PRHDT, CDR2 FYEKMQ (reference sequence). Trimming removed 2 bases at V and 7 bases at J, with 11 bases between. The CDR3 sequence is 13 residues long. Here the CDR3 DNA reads TGTGCCAGCAGCTTACAGGATTCGGGTGAAGCTTTCTTT. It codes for CASSLQDSGEAFF.

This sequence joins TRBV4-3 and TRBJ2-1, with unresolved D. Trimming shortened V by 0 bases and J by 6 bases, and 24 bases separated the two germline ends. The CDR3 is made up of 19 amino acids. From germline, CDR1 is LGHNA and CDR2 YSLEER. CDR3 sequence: CASSQDMWPLRKIGNEQFF. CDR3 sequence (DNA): TGCGCCAGCAGCCAAGATATGTGGCCCCTTCGAAAAATAGGCAATGAGCAGTTCTTC.

The CDR3 is CAISNPRDSYEQYF. CDR3 nucleotide sequence: TGTGCCATCAGTAATCCCCGAGACAGCTACGAGCAGTACTTC. V is TRBV10-3 and J is TRBJ2-7, with D perhaps TRBD1 (5 bases). V lost 5 bases, J lost 3 bases, and 14 bases lay in between. Per germline, CDR1 ENHRY and CDR2 SYGVKD. CDR3 length: 14 residues.

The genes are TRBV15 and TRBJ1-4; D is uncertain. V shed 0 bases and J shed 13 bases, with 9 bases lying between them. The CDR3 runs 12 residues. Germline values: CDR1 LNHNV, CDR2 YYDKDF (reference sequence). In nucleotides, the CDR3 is TGTGCCACCAGCAGAGACCATCGGACACTGTTTTTT. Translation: CATSRDHRTLFF.

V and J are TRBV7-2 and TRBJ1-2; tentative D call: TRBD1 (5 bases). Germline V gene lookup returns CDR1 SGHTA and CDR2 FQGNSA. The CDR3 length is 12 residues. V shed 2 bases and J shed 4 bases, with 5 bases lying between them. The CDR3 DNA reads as TGTGCCAGCAGCTTACAGGGCTATGGCTACACCTTC. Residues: CASSLQGYGYTF.

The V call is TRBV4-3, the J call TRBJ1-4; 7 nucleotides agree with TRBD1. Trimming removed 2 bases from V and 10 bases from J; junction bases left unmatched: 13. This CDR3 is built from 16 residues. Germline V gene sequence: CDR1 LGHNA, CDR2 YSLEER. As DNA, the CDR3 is TGCGCCAGCAGCCAAATCTCCTACAGGGGTCCTAGAAAACTGTTTTTT. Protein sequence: CASSQISYRGPRKLFF.

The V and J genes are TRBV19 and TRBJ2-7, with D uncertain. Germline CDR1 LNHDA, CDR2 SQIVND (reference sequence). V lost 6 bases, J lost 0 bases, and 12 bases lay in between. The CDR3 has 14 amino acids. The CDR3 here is CASRRTASSYEQYF. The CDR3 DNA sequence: TGTGCCAGTAGGCGGACGGCTTCCTCCTACGAGCAGTACTTC. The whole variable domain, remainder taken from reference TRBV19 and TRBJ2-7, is DGGITQSPKYLFRKEGQNVTLSCEQNLNHDAMYWYRQDPGQGLRLIYYSQIVNDFQKGDIAEGYSVSREKKESFPLTVTSAQKNPTAFYLCASRRTASSYEQYFGPGTRLTVT.

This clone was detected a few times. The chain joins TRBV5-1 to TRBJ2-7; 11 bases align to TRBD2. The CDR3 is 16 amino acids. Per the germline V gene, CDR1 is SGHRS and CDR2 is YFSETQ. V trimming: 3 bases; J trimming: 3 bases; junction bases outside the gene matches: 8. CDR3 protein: CASSSRTSGLNYEQYF. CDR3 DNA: TGCGCCAGCAGCTCAAGGACTAGCGGGCTAAACTACGAGCAGTACTTC.

CDR3 sequence: CASSRTSGRLNTGELFF. The DNA of the CDR3 is TGTGCCAGCAGCCGGACTAGCGGGAGGTTGAACACCGGGGAGCTGTTTTTT. The chain is built from TRBV7-2 and TRBJ2-2; TRBD2 aligns across 14 bases. The J segment lost 1 base and the V segment lost 5 bases, leaving 3 bases of the junction unmatched. This CDR3 spans 17 amino acids. Germline values: CDR1 SGHTA, CDR2 FQGNSA.

As DNA, the CDR3 is TGCGCCAGCGGTTGTAGCTACGAGCAGTACTTC. Residues: CASGCSYEQYF. The V gene is TRBV10-1, the J gene TRBJ2-7, with D unclear. Trimming pared 8 bases from V and 3 bases from J, leaving 8 bases between. This CDR3 region has 11 residues. Germline CDR1 and CDR2: WNHNN and SYGVQD (reference sequence).

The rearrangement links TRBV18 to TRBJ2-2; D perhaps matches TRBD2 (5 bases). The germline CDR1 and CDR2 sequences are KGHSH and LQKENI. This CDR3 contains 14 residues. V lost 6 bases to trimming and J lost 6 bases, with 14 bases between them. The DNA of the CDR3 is TGTGCCAGCTCGATTGATCCCGGGGCCGGGGAGCTGTTTTTT. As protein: CASSIDPGAGELFF. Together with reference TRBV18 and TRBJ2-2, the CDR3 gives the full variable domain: NAGVMQNPRHLVRRRGQEARLRCSPMKGHSHVYWYRQLPEEGLKFMVYLQKENIIDESGMPKERFSAEFPKEGPSILRIQQVVRGDSAAYFCASSIDPGAGELFFGEGSRLTVL.

The CDR3 is CASSVDRDYGYTF. The CDR3 DNA sequence: TGTGCCAGCAGCGTAGACAGGGACTATGGCTACACCTTC. The chain is built from TRBV9 and TRBJ1-2; the D gene is possibly TRBD1 (6 bases). The V gene's germline CDR1 is SGDLS and CDR2 YYNGEE. This CDR3 region has 13 residues. V dropped 0 bases and J dropped 3 bases, with 6 bases sitting between them.

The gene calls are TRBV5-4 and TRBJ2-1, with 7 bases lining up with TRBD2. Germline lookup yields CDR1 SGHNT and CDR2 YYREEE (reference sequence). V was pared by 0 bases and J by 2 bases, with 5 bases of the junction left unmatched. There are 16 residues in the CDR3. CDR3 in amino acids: CASSLGGAGAYNEQFF. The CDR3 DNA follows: TGTGCCAGCAGCTTGGGTGGTGCGGGAGCCTACAATGAGCAGTTCTTC.

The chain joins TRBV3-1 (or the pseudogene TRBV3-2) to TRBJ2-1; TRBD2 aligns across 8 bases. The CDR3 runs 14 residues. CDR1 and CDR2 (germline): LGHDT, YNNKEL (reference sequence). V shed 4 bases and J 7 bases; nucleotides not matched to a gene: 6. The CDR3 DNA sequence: TGTGCCAGCAGCCGAGGGACTAGTCATAATGAGCAGTTCTTC. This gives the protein CASSRGTSHNEQFF.

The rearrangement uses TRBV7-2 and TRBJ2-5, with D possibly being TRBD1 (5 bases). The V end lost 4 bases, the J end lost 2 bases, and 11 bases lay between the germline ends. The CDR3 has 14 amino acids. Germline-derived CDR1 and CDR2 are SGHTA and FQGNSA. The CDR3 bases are TGTGCCAGCAGCTCCCTAGACAGTCAAGAGACCCAGTACTTC. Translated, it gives CASSSLDSQETQYF.

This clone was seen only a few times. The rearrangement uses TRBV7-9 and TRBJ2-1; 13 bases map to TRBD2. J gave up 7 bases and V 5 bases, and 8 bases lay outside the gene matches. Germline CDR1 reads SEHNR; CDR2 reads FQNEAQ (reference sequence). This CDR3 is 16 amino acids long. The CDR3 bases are TGTGCCAGCAGCCCTTGGACTAGCGGGAGAAAGAATGAGCAGTTCTTC. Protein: CASSPWTSGRKNEQFF.

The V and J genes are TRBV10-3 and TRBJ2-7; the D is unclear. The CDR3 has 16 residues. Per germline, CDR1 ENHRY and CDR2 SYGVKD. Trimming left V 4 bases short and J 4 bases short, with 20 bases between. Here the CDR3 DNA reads TGTGCCATCAGTGGTTCTAGGCAGCAAGGGAAATACGAGCAGTACTTC. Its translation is CAISGSRQQGKYEQYF.

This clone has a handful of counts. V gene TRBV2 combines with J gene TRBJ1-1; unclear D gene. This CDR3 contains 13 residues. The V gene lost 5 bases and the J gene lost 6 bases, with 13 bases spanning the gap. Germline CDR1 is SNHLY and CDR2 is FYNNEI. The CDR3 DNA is TGTGCCAGCAGTAAAAGGGAATCCGCTGAAGCTTTCTTT. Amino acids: CASSKRESAEAFF.

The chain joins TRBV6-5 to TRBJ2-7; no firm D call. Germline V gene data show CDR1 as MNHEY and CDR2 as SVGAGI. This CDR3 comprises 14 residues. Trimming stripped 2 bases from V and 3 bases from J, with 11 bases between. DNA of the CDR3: TGTGCCAGCAGTTACGCACAGTCCTACTACGAGCAGTACTTC. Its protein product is CASSYAQSYYEQYF.

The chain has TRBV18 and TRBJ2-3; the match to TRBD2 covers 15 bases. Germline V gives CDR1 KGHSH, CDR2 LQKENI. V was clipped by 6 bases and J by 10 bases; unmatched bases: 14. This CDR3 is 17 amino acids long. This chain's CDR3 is CASSRPGTSGGSHPQYF. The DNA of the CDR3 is TGTGCCAGCTCGCGCCCCGGGACTAGCGGGGGGTCCCATCCGCAGTATTTT. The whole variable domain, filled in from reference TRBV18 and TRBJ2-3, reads NAGVMQNPRHLVRRRGQEARLRCSPMKGHSHVYWYRQLPEEGLKFMVYLQKENIIDESGMPKERFSAEFPKEGPSILRIQQVVRGDSAAYFCASSRPGTSGGSHPQYFGPGTRLTVL.

CDR3 residues: CASSLIELAGETQYF. The CDR3 DNA sequence: TGTGCCAGCAGCCTTATAGAGTTGGCGGGAGAGACCCAGTACTTC. J is TRBJ2-5 and V is TRBV5-6, with a tentative D call TRBD2 (5 bases). The CDR3 covers 15 residues. Germline V gene sequence: CDR1 SGHDT, CDR2 YYEEEE. Trimming shortened V by 4 bases and J by 4 bases, and 17 bases separated the two germline ends.

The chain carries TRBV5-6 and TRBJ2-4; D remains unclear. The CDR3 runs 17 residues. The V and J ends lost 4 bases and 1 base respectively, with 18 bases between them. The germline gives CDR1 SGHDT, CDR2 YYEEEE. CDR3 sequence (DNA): TGTGCCAGCAGCGACGACTTGGACCGGGCTGCCAAAAACATTCAGTACTTC. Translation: CASSDDLDRAAKNIQYF. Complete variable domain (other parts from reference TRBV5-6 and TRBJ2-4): DAGVTQSPTHLIKTRGQQVTLRCSPKSGHDTVSWYQQALGQGPQFIFQYYEEEERQRGNFPDRFSGHQFPNYSSELNVNALLLGDSALYLCASSDDLDRAAKNIQYFGAGTRLSVL.